Presented here are 28 T cell receptor beta chains from one specimen sequenced in a study of cytomegalovirus exposure and HLA in healthy donors (dated by TCRdb to 2017 to 2019). The library was generated by the immunoSEQ multiplex PCR assay. The multiplex PCR relied on a mix of 60 forward primers for TCR Vbeta segments and 13 reverse primers for TCR Jbeta segments. The immuneACCESS repertoire file appears here via TCRdb, limited to in-frame rearrangements. These files lack a portion of the clones; in checked studies, under half of the deficit traces to unresolved V genes, and the cause of the others is not known. The sample table holds 150,000 to 200,000 clones, of which roughly 79% were seen once. 11% to 15% of the sample goes to the ten largest clones. Sequencing input: PBMCs. The receptor set was obtained from a man between 45 and 60 years old in good health and CMV-seropositive.

This CDR3 is CASSLTRDSYEQYF. CDR3 in DNA: TGTGCCAGCTCACTAACGCGGGACAGCTACGAGCAGTACTTC. V usage is TRBV18 and J usage is TRBJ2-7; a possible D gene is TRBD1 (7 bases). The germline V and J ends were trimmed by 4 bases and 3 bases, with 13 bases remaining between them. Germline lookup yields CDR1 KGHSH and CDR2 LQKENI. This CDR3 has 14 residues.

The V call is TRBV27, the J call TRBJ1-5; D not certain. Germline CDR1 is MNHEY and CDR2 is SMNVEV (reference sequence). The CDR3 has 13 amino acids. Trimming took 6 bases from V and 2 from J, leaving 8 bases between them. CDR3 loop: CASSRFGNQPQHF. Here the CDR3 DNA reads TGTGCCAGCAGCCGTTTTGGCAATCAGCCCCAGCATTTT.

The J gene is TRBJ2-1, the V gene TRBV7-9; 7 bases map to TRBD1. V dropped 5 bases and J dropped 6; count of bases not matched to a gene: 4. The germline gives CDR1 SEHNR, CDR2 FQNEAQ (reference sequence). The CDR3 extends over 13 amino acids. The chain's CDR3 is CASSGAGGNEQFF. In DNA, the CDR3 is TGTGCCAGCAGCGGGGCAGGGGGCAATGAGCAGTTCTTC.

The chain has TRBV7-2 and TRBJ2-2, with TRBD1 matching 9 bases. Germline loops: CDR1 SGHTA, CDR2 FQGNSA. There are 15 residues in the CDR3. V lost 6 bases, J lost 5 bases, and 7 bases stayed unmatched. The CDR3 region is CASRTNDRGTGELFF. In DNA form, the CDR3 reads TGTGCCAGCAGAACAAACGACAGGGGGACCGGGGAGCTGTTTTTT.

The CDR3 DNA sequence: TGTGCCAGCAGCCCCGGACAGCAAGAGACCCAGTACTTC. This codes for CASSPGQQETQYF. The chain recombines TRBV5-4 with TRBJ2-5; tentative D call: TRBD1 (6 bases). With 4 bases removed from V and 2 bases from J, the gap between germline ends came to 9 bases. The CDR3 consists of 13 residues. The germline V gene encodes CDR1 SGHNT and CDR2 YYREEE (reference sequence).

The V and J genes are TRBV5-5 and TRBJ2-7; 9 bases are a match to TRBD1. CDR1 and CDR2 (germline): SGHKS, YYEKEE (reference sequence). The J segment lost 7 bases and the V segment lost 4 bases, leaving 6 bases of the junction unmatched. The CDR3 sequence is 13 residues long. CDR3 bases: TGTGCCAGCAGCCGCACAGGGGGCAAAGAGCAGTACGTC. Translating gives CASSRTGGKEQYV.

CDR3 sequence reads: CASSQGYNEQFF. The CDR3 region has the DNA TGTGCCAGCAGTCAGGGATACAATGAGCAGTTCTTC. The J gene is TRBJ2-1, the V gene TRBV11-3, with a weak D call TRBD1 (5 bases). The V gene lost 6 bases and the J gene lost 4 bases, with 7 bases spanning the gap. Germline V gene sequence: CDR1 SGHNT, CDR2 YENEEA. CDR3 length equals 12 residues.

This clone has only a few counts. This chain connects TRBV7-6 to TRBJ2-3; D perhaps matches TRBD2 (6 bases). Germline V gives CDR1 SGHVS, CDR2 FNYEAQ. Between the trimmed V and J ends, which lost 5 bases and 4 bases, there was a span of 10 bases. This CDR3 comprises 13 residues. This CDR3 is CASSLRLADTQYF. The CDR3 DNA follows: TGTGCCAGCAGCCTCCGACTAGCAGATACGCAGTATTTT.

The chain joins TRBV5-1 to TRBJ1-1, with 7 bases aligning to TRBD1. The length of the CDR3 is 18 residues. The germline V gene encodes CDR1 SGHRS and CDR2 YFSETQ. V lost 5 bases and J lost 1; bases outside the gene matches: 17. CDR3 amino acids: CASRKSNRGGTQNTEAFF. The CDR3 nucleotides are TGCGCCAGCAGGAAATCTAACAGGGGCGGTACCCAGAACACTGAAGCTTTCTTT.

J is TRBJ2-4 and V is TRBV6-5; D remains ambiguous. Between the trimmed V and J ends, which lost 6 bases and 1 base, there was a span of 10 bases. Germline V gives CDR1 MNHEY, CDR2 SVGAGI. The CDR3 is made up of 14 amino acids. The CDR3 is CASRLDWAKNIQYF. The CDR3 DNA reads as TGTGCCAGCAGACTTGATTGGGCCAAAAACATTCAGTACTTC.

This clone has only a few counts. One end of the junction varies from germline; a read error may be responsible. The chain uses TRBV4-3 and TRBJ2-1; 14 positions agree with TRBD2. Germline CDR1 and CDR2: LGHNA and YSLEER. This CDR3 is built from 17 residues. The CDR3 here is CASSRVPDGLAGGSLLF. The CDR3 nucleotides read TGCGCCAGCAGCCGAGTCCCCGACGGACTAGCGGGGGGCTCCCTGCTCTTC.

This clone occurred a few times. The CDR3 here is CSGRGTGELFF. For the CDR3, the DNA is TGCAGCGGCCGAGGGACGGGAGAACTGTTTTTT. The chain uses TRBV29-1 and TRBJ1-4; the D gene is possibly TRBD1 (5 bases). The CDR3 spans 11 residues. Germline assignment: CDR1 SQVTM and CDR2 ANQGSEA. The ends were cut back, 7 bases at V and 12 bases at J, with 15 bases in the middle.

This chain joins TRBV7-9 and TRBJ2-1, with D perhaps TRBD1 (6 bases). The V end was cut by 5 bases, the J end by 8 bases, with 19 bases between. The CDR3 consists of 15 residues. Germline V gives CDR1 SEHNR, CDR2 FQNEAQ (reference sequence). The CDR3 region has the DNA TGTGCCAGCAGCGGTGGACAGACCCATCCCGATGAGCAGTTCTTC. It codes for CASSGGQTHPDEQFF.

This clone was found a few times. The J gene is TRBJ1-1, the V gene TRBV6-5, with 7 bases lining up with TRBD1. Losses at the gene ends were 2 bases for V and 5 bases for J; bases not matched to a gene: 5. Germline assignment: CDR1 MNHEY and CDR2 SVGAGI. This CDR3 contains 14 residues. CDR3 protein: CASSYNRGGTEAFF. The CDR3 region has the DNA TGTGCCAGCAGTTACAACAGGGGAGGAACTGAAGCTTTCTTT.

The rearrangement uses TRBV27 and TRBJ2-7; D is unclear. Germline-derived CDR1 and CDR2 are MNHEY and SMNVEV (reference sequence). V lost 4 bases and J 6 bases, leaving 16 bases between the germline ends. CDR3 size: 14 residues. The CDR3 reads CASSSPSLYPEQYF. CDR3 nucleotide sequence: TGTGCCAGCAGTTCGCCCAGTCTGTACCCCGAGCAGTACTTC.

This chain joins TRBV2 and TRBJ2-3; TRBD2 is a possible D gene (6 bases). CDR3 length equals 14 residues. Germline loops: CDR1 SNHLY, CDR2 FYNNEI. V lost 5 bases and J 6 bases, leaving 15 bases between the germline ends. The CDR3 loop reads CASSSKGAGDTQYF. The CDR3 bases are TGTGCCAGCAGTTCAAAAGGAGCGGGCGATACGCAGTATTTT.

This chain joins TRBV29-1 and TRBJ2-7; D gene uncertain. This CDR3 contains 12 residues. Looked up from germline, CDR1 is SQVTM and CDR2 is ANQGSEA. V lost 6 bases and J 3 bases, leaving 12 bases between the germline ends. CDR3: CSVRRPGYEQYF. For the CDR3, the DNA is TGCAGCGTCCGGCGGCCGGGCTACGAGCAGTACTTC.

The CDR3 sequence: CASSIGQGGSETQYF. Here the CDR3 DNA reads TGTGCCAGCAGCATCGGACAGGGTGGTAGTGAGACCCAGTACTTC. The genes are TRBV7-9 and TRBJ2-5, with 8 bases lining up with TRBD1. The trim removed 5 bases at V and 5 bases at J, leaving 10 bases unmatched. CDR1 and CDR2 from the germline V gene are SEHNR and FQNEAQ (reference sequence). The CDR3 loop spans 15 amino acids.

The rearrangement links TRBV5-4 to TRBJ2-1, with TRBD2 as a possible D gene (6 bases). Germline V gene sequence: CDR1 SGHNT, CDR2 YYREEE (reference sequence). The CDR3 is 16 residues long. V gave up 0 bases and J gave up 6 bases, with 16 bases separating them. CDR3: CASSLVGQGGLNEQFF. DNA of the CDR3: TGTGCCAGCAGCTTGGTGGGCCAGGGAGGCCTCAATGAGCAGTTCTTC.

This clone has a handful of counts. This rearrangement joins TRBV7-2 to TRBJ1-6; D might be TRBD1 (6 bases). Trimming removed 6 bases at V and 14 bases at J, with 20 bases between. This CDR3 is 14 amino acids long. Per germline, CDR1 SGHTA and CDR2 FQGNSA. CDR3 bases: TGTGCCAGCAGTCTCGGGGGGGGCGGCACAACCCTCCACTTT. It is translated as CASSLGGGGTTLHF. The variable domain in full, completed from reference TRBV7-2 and TRBJ1-6, reads GAGVSQSPSNKVTEKGKDVELRCDPISGHTALYWYRQSLGQGLEFLIYFQGNSAPDKSGLPSDRFSAERTGGSVSTLTIQRTQQEDSAVYLCASSLGGGGTTLHFGNGTRLTVT.

The DNA for the CDR3 is TGTGCCAGCAGTTACTCCATCACCGGGGAGCTGTTTTTT. Residues: CASSYSITGELFF. The V gene is TRBV6-5, the J gene TRBJ2-2, with D hard to call. V was shortened by 0 bases and J by 4 bases, with 3 bases between the two germline ends. Germline lookup yields CDR1 MNHEY and CDR2 SVGAGI. The CDR3 consists of 13 residues.

This chain links TRBV27 with TRBJ1-1; D is possibly TRBD1 (6 bases). CDR3 size: 14 residues. Trimming took 4 bases from V and 1 from J, leaving 10 bases between them. Germline V gives CDR1 MNHEY, CDR2 SMNVEV (reference sequence). The CDR3 spells CASSSLQGNTEAFF. The CDR3 DNA follows: TGTGCCAGCAGTTCGTTACAGGGGAACACTGAAGCTTTCTTT.

The chain employs TRBV6-1 and TRBJ2-2; TRBD1 matches 8 bases. The junction had 5 bases not matched to a gene; V was cut back by 2 bases and J by 6 bases. Germline CDR1 is MNHNS and CDR2 is SASEGT. CDR3 length: 15 amino acids. CDR3 DNA sequence: TGTGCCAGCAGTGAACAGGGGGCTGGACCCGGGGAGCTGTTTTTT. Its translation is CASSEQGAGPGELFF.

This rearrangement joins TRBV5-6 to TRBJ2-7, with 8 bases matching TRBD1. This CDR3 is 15 amino acids long. V dropped 4 bases and J dropped 3; count of bases not matched to a gene: 9. CDR1 and CDR2 (germline): SGHDT, YYEEEE. In DNA, the CDR3 is TGTGCCAGCAGCAAGATTGGGACAGGTGACTACGAGCAGTACGTC. This codes for CASSKIGTGDYEQYV.

This clone showed up just once. The genes are TRBV28 and TRBJ1-2, with 7 nucleotides matching TRBD1. CDR1 MDHEN and CDR2 SYDVKM come from the germline V gene. Losses at the gene ends were 5 bases for V and 11 bases for J; bases not matched to a gene: 8. The length of the CDR3 is 12 residues. This CDR3 is CASSRQGGKYTF. Written as DNA, the CDR3 is TGTGCCAGCAGTCGACAGGGCGGGAAGTACACCTTC.

The chain recombines TRBV6-5 with TRBJ1-1; D not resolved. With 6 bases removed from V and 1 base from J, the gap between germline ends came to 12 bases. The CDR3 is made up of 14 amino acids. The V gene's germline CDR1 is MNHEY and CDR2 SVGAGI. CDR3 nucleotides: TGTGCCAGCAGACCGTACAGTGGGAACACTGAAGCTTTCTTT. Translating gives CASRPYSGNTEAFF.

This clone was seen a few times. The chain is built from TRBV21-1 and TRBJ2-3; the D call TRBD2 from the table was never checked on the DNA. TRBV21-1 is designated a pseudogene. The CDR3 is made up of 17 amino acids. The CDR3 sequence: CAPSTPYGETSTDTQYF. CDR3 DNA sequence: TGTGCCCCTTCGACCCCGTACGGAGAAACTAGCACAGATACGCAGTATTTT.

This clone was counted between two and nine times. V is TRBV4-1 and J is TRBJ2-3; D is possibly TRBD1 (8 bases). The CDR3 sequence is 17 residues long. Germline V gene sequence: CDR1 MGHRA, CDR2 YSYEKL. Trimming left V 4 bases short and J 4 bases short, with 21 bases between. CDR3 DNA sequence: TGCGCCAGCAGCCGAACACGGACAGGGAGGGGGGCAGATACGCAGTATTTT. Protein product: CASSRTRTGRGADTQYF.